The clone carrying this T cell receptor beta chain was recorded at least ten times. The antigen is not known. RNA-based 3' RACE libraries used unique molecular identifiers. In TCRdb, the 3' RACE reads were re-called with MiXCR into one record per CDR3 protein. The data show 15,000 to 16,000 distinct CDR3 sequences, about 3.4% seen once. This sample is drawn from a study of HIV-infected children after antiretroviral therapy interruption. Study context: Interruption-arm samples span weeks 0, 12, interruption end (24 or 48), and about 3 years post-study.

V lost 8 bases to trimming and J lost 1 base, with 11 bases between them. This CDR3 region has 13 residues. Germline lookup yields CDR1 MGHRA and CDR2 YSYEKL. General study findings and limits: Naive CD4+ Gini coefficient rose by interruption end, suggesting clonal expansion.

Treatment indicated: PENTA 11 planned treatment interruption arm or continuous ART arm. Naive CD4+ CD45RA+ CD45RO- T cells were FACS-sorted from thawed PBMCs. This chain connects TRBV4-1 to TRBJ1-1; possible D gene TRBD1, 5 bases. The receptor's source is a child under 18 with HIV. The sample was CD45RA+ CD4+ T cells from PBMCs, taken from a donor given antiretroviral therapy, either interrupted or continuous. As for subset: naive CD4+ CD45RA+ CD45RO- T cells. The CDR3 sequence is CASGYQGNTEAFF. CDR3 coding DNA: TGCGCCAGCGGATATCAGGGGAACACTGAAGCTTTCTTT.